Each of the 8 T cell receptor beta chains below was sequenced from the same sample in a study of neurological immune-mediated disorders (dated 2019 in TCRdb). Libraries were built with 5' RACE. This sample was sequenced with an Illumina HiSeq 2500. TCRdb applied fastp at Q25 and MiXCR to the public reads, then kept only in-frame beta chains. For every CDR3 protein sequence, its rows merge into one entry that carries the most common genes and DNA. The sample has approximately 89,000 distinct CDR3 sequences on record, roughly 13% of them singletons. The ten most abundant clones make up about 5% of the sample. The sample's time point label is to be understood as: longitudinal time-point 2. Sequencing was performed on PBMCs. These receptors all stem from a female donor with HTLV-1-associated myelopathy (HAM/TSP).

This clonotype was found many times. The rearrangement uses TRBV12-3 or TRBV12-4 and TRBJ1-1; D is undetermined. This CDR3 contains 15 residues. Trimming stripped 6 bases from V and 1 base from J, with 15 bases between. The CDR3 nucleotides are TGTGCCAGCAGAGGCCCGAGCACAAAGAACACTGAAGCTTTCTTT. Translation gives CASRGPSTKNTEAFF.

This clonotype appeared many times. The chain links TRBV21-1 to TRBJ1-1; the D segment call TRBD1 is taken from the table without a DNA check. TRBV21-1 is shown as a pseudogene. The CDR3 extends over 10 amino acids. In DNA form, the CDR3 reads TGTGCCAGCTCTGTCGTAGACGCTTTCTTT. Amino acid sequence: CASSVVDAFF.

This clonotype was recorded many times. The chain combines TRBV4-1 with TRBJ1-6; tentatively, D is TRBD1 (5 bases). The CDR3 is made up of 13 amino acids. V was cut by 4 bases and J by 6 bases, with 7 bases left in between. Germline CDR1 is MGHRA and CDR2 is YSYEKL. DNA of the CDR3: TGCGCCAGCAGCCGGGACCCTAATTCACCCCTCCACTTT. It is translated as CASSRDPNSPLHF.

In its sample, this clonotype was seen many times. The rearrangement joins TRBV12-3 or TRBV12-4 to TRBJ2-6; 7 bases are shared with TRBD1. Losses at the gene ends were 3 bases for V and 3 bases for J; bases not matched to a gene: 2. There are 15 residues in the CDR3. The CDR3 region is CASSLQGVGANVLTF. CDR3 DNA: TGTGCCAGCAGTTTGCAGGGGGTTGGGGCCAACGTCCTGACTTTC.

Only one count was recorded for this clonotype. A much larger clone lies a single base off, so this may be a read error. V gene TRBV6-5 combines with J gene TRBJ2-7, with TRBD1 matching over 7 bases. Germline V gene sequence: CDR1 MNHEY, CDR2 SVGAGI. The length of the CDR3 is 16 residues. CDR3 nucleotide sequence: TGTGCCAGCTGTTACTCGAATTGGGACAGCACCTACGAGCAGTACTTC. This gives the protein CASCYSNWDSTYEQYF.

This clonotype came up a few times. This chain links TRBV30 with TRBJ1-5; D remains unclear. Germline V CDR1 and CDR2: GTSNPN, SVGIG (reference sequence). The CDR3 contains 13 residues. The ends were cut back, 0 bases at V and 5 bases at J, with 8 bases in the middle. CDR3 nucleotide sequence: TGTGCCTGGAGTGTAACAAGAGATCAGCCCCAGCATTTT. Protein: CAWSVTRDQPQHF.

The chain employs TRBV29-1 and TRBJ2-3, with D possibly TRBD2 on 5 matching bases. Germline V gene lookup returns CDR1 SQVTM and CDR2 ANQGSEA. The CDR3 consists of 13 residues. The germline V and J ends were trimmed by 7 bases and 4 bases, with 15 bases remaining between them. CDR3 sequence (DNA): TGCAGCGCCGGCGGGCTAGCCGCAGATACGCAGTATTTT. Translated: CSAGGLAADTQYF.

This clonotype has a count of ten or more. The chain uses TRBV5-1 and TRBJ2-1; TRBD2 agrees at 15 bases. J lost 2 bases, V lost 3 bases, and 9 bases had no gene match. CDR1 and CDR2 from the germline V gene are SGHRS and YFSETQ. The CDR3 runs 19 residues. The CDR3 is CASSSRTSGGVVAYNEQFF. The CDR3 nucleotides are TGCGCCAGCAGCTCACGGACTAGCGGGGGGGTTGTAGCCTACAATGAGCAGTTCTTC.